This is a list of T cell receptor beta chains from one sample in a study of shared clonotypes between healthy human individuals. TCRdb keeps only in-frame clones here, not all; method: immunoSEQ multiplex PCR. The profile covers some 2.4 million clones, with 90% to 95% appearing a single time and 0.36% taken by the ten largest. The sequenced material came from naive CD4+ T cells from PBMCs. These receptors originate from a man aged 18 to 30 in good health. Some clones in this sample may be carry-over from other donors' samples. Both conserved end residues are part of each CDR3. A D gene is named only where the DNA matches it firmly. Clone size is stated in some rows and not others, as once, few, many or a class when expanded.

V gene,clone size,D gene,J gene,CDR3 protein,CDR3 DNA
TRBV2,-,TRBD1,TRBJ2-2,CASSAGTVNTGELFF,TGTGCCAGCAGCGCCGGGACAGTAAACACCGGGGAGCTGTTTTTT
TRBV29-1,-,-,TRBJ2-7,CSHGSDSYEQYF,TGCAGCCATGGGTCCGATTCCTACGAGCAGTACTTC
TRBV6-4,-,-,TRBJ2-2,CASSVTGAGELFF,TGTGCCAGCAGTGTAACAGGAGCCGGGGAGCTGTTTTTT
TRBV29-1,-,TRBD2,TRBJ2-1,CSVERIRREATPYNEQFF,TGCAGCGTTGAACGGATTCGGCGGGAGGCCACACCGTACAATGAGCAGTTCTTC
TRBV10-3,few,-,TRBJ1-1,CAMGPGHTEAFF,TGTGCCATGGGGCCAGGCCACACTGAAGCTTTCTTT
TRBV5-8,-,TRBD1,TRBJ1-5,CARDRGQVGNQPQHF,TGTGCCAGAGACAGGGGGCAAGTTGGCAATCAGCCCCAGCATTTT
TRBV7-6,-,TRBD1,TRBJ2-7,CASRQTGSGEQYF,TGTGCCAGCAGGCAGACAGGGTCAGGCGAGCAGTACTTC
TRBV18,once,-,TRBJ2-3,CASSPTRATDTQYF,TGTGCCAGCTCACCGACTAGGGCCACAGATACGCAGTATTTT
TRBV6-5,-,-,TRBJ1-5,CASSMGGRQPQHF,TGTGCCAGCAGCATGGGGGGTCGTCAGCCCCAGCATTTT
TRBV28,-,-,TRBJ2-7,CASSSQGSSYEQYF,TGTGCCAGCAGTTCACAGGGTTCGTCCTACGAGCAGTACTTC
TRBV29-1,-,-,TRBJ2-7,CSVEVFADYEQYF,TGCAGCGTTGAGGTGTTCGCCGACTACGAGCAGTACTTC
TRBV5-1,once,-,TRBJ2-1,CASSLGLNNEQFF,TGCGCCAGCAGCTTGGGGCTAAATAATGAGCAGTTCTTC
TRBV18,-,-,TRBJ2-3,CASSLDPGRGTQYF,TGTGCCAGCTCACTCGACCCGGGAAGAGGGACGCAGTATTTT
TRBV4-1,-,-,TRBJ1-3,CASSQPSSGNTIYF,TGCGCCAGCAGTCAGCCGTCCTCTGGAAACACCATATATTTT
TRBV11-2,-,-,TRBJ1-5,CASSLGTERPQHF,TGTGCCAGCAGCTTAGGAACGGAGCGGCCCCAGCATTTT
TRBV7-9,-,-,TRBJ2-3,CASSFNFLGQYF,TGTGCCAGCAGCTTCAATTTCCTGGGCCAGTATTTT
TRBV28,-,-,TRBJ1-2,CASSAAGAPRGYTF,TGTGCCAGCAGCGCAGCGGGGGCCCCGAGGGGCTACACCTTC
TRBV5-1,-,TRBD1,TRBJ1-4,CASSRGQGLYEKLFF,TGCGCCAGCAGCCGAGGACAGGGGCTTTATGAAAAACTGTTTTTT
TRBV6-5,-,TRBD1,TRBJ1-2,CASSYSNLDRVDGYTF,TGTGCCAGCAGTTACTCGAATCTTGACAGGGTAGACGGCTACACCTTC
TRBV19,-,-,TRBJ1-3,CASSSSVSGNTIYF,TGTGCCAGTAGTTCCTCCGTCTCTGGAAACACCATATATTTT
TRBV5-1,-,-,TRBJ1-4,CASSFGTAQANEKLFF,TGCGCCAGCAGCTTCGGGACCGCCCAAGCTAATGAAAAACTGTTTTTT
TRBV6-1,-,TRBD1,TRBJ1-5,CASSAGTAYSNQPQHF,TGTGCCAGCAGTGCCGGGACAGCTTATAGCAATCAGCCCCAGCATTTT
TRBV11-3,-,TRBD2,TRBJ2-5,CASSLGSGRAASETQYF,TGTGCCAGCAGCTTAGGGAGCGGGAGGGCCGCGTCGGAGACCCAGTACTTC
TRBV9,-,-,TRBJ2-7,CASSVELGGYEQYF,TGTGCCAGCAGCGTAGAATTGGGTGGTTACGAGCAGTACTTC